This T cell receptor (beta chain) was retrieved from a study of cytomegalovirus exposure and HLA in healthy donors. V dropped 5 bases and J dropped 5 bases, with 12 bases sitting between them. The CDR3 contains 13 residues. CDR1 and CDR2 from the germline V gene are SGHAT and FQNNGV. Both 60 Vbeta primers and 13 Jbeta primers went into the PCR. Method: immunoSEQ multiplex PCR; TCRdb's copy keeps in-frame clones and lacks some. The table lists about 150,000 clones, 80% of them singletons, with around 13% in the top ten. The V call is TRBV11-2, the J call TRBJ1-2, with no clear D. The TCR was taken from a man aged 30-40 years in good health and CMV-seropositive. Sequenced material: PBMCs. The chain's CDR3 is CASSSGSWYGYTF. CDR3 in DNA: TGTGCCAGCAGCAGCGGTTCCTGGTATGGCTACACCTTC.